This entry lists 10 T cell receptor beta chains sequenced from one sample in a study of spatial heterogeneity in lung cancer. Time point described: sample taken at primary tumor resection. TCRdb fed the 5' RACE reads into MiXCR, producing one record per CDR3 protein. Seen here are under 85,000 distinct CDR3 sequences, 8% observed once, and the top ten hold roughly 7%. The specimen was PBMCs, collected at surgery. The receptors derive from a male donor with early-stage non-small cell lung cancer.

The gene calls are TRBV12-3 or TRBV12-4 and TRBJ1-5; D call uncertain. Trimming cost V 6 bases and J 2 bases, with 11 bases left between them. The CDR3 spans 14 residues. The CDR3 loop reads CASSSNSGNQPQHF. The CDR3 DNA reads TGTGCCAGCAGCAGTAATTCGGGCAATCAGCCCCAGCATTTT.

This clonotype came up many times. The chain combines TRBV7-8 with TRBJ1-1, with D possibly TRBD1 on 5 matching bases. V lost 4 bases and J 1 base, leaving 10 bases between the germline ends. The CDR3 spans 14 residues. The germline V gene encodes CDR1 SGHVS and CDR2 FQNEAQ. The CDR3 here is CASSSSTGNTEAFF. CDR3 bases: TGTGCCAGCAGCTCAAGTACAGGGAACACTGAAGCTTTCTTT.

This clonotype was picked up a small number of times. The V and J genes are TRBV12-3 or TRBV12-4 and TRBJ2-3, with no clear D. The CDR3 runs 15 residues. V lost 4 bases and J 0 bases, leaving 11 bases between the germline ends. CDR3 DNA: TGTGCCAGCAGTTCGTCCCCCCCTAGCACAGATACGCAGTATTTT. This sequence encodes CASSSSPPSTDTQYF.

The rearrangement uses TRBV20-1 and TRBJ1-5; 9 bases are shared with TRBD1. This CDR3 comprises 15 residues. Germline V gene lookup returns CDR1 DFQATT and CDR2 SNEGSKA (reference sequence). V lost 5 bases, J lost 6 bases, and 11 bases stayed unmatched. The CDR3 is CSAVHSGTGSQPQHF. In DNA form, the CDR3 reads TGCAGTGCTGTTCATTCCGGGACAGGGAGTCAGCCCCAGCATTTT.

This clonotype was counted many times. V gene TRBV19 combines with J gene TRBJ2-6; D is possibly TRBD1 (6 bases). Germline assignment: CDR1 LNHDA and CDR2 SQIVND (reference sequence). V was pared by 3 bases and J by 0 bases, with 12 bases between. This CDR3 comprises 17 residues. The CDR3 here is CASSMTDSRSGANVLTF. CDR3 coding DNA: TGTGCCAGTAGTATGACGGACAGCCGCTCTGGGGCCAACGTCCTGACTTTC.

This clonotype occurred many times. This sequence joins TRBV12-3 or TRBV12-4 and TRBJ2-3; possibly TRBD1 or TRBD2 for D (5 bases each). V lost 5 bases and J lost 5, with 23 bases in between. The CDR3 consists of 17 residues. CDR3 sequence reads: CASSPSAVLGAGDTQYF. The CDR3 coding sequence is TGTGCCAGCAGTCCATCTGCGGTACTTGGGGCGGGAGATACGCAGTATTTT.

There are many counts of this clonotype. This chain's CDR3 is CASLGLAGVNTGELFF. In DNA, the CDR3 is TGCGCCAGCCTGGGACTAGCGGGAGTGAACACCGGGGAGCTGTTTTTT. This chain connects TRBV10-2 to TRBJ2-2, with TRBD2 matching 14 bases. From germline, CDR1 is WSHSY and CDR2 SAAADI. V lost 8 bases to trimming and J lost 1 base; unmatched junction nucleotides: 3. The CDR3 has 16 amino acids.

The rearrangement joins TRBV24-1 to TRBJ2-5, with 7 positions matching TRBD2. This CDR3 region has 15 residues. Per germline, CDR1 KGHDR and CDR2 SFDVKD. Losses at the gene ends were 4 bases for V and 5 bases for J; bases not matched to a gene: 9. The CDR3 DNA sequence: TGTGCCACCAGTGACCCGACTAGCTCTGGGGAGACCCAGTACTTC. Its protein product is CATSDPTSSGETQYF.

This clonotype occurred a few times. V usage is TRBV5-1 and J usage is TRBJ2-5; 11 nucleotides match TRBD1. Germline values: CDR1 SGHRS, CDR2 YFSETQ. V trimming: 4 bases; J trimming: 4 bases; junction bases outside the gene matches: 6. The CDR3 spans 15 residues. This CDR3 is CASSGGTGGAETQYF. The DNA for the CDR3 is TGCGCCAGCAGCGGAGGGACAGGGGGAGCAGAGACCCAGTACTTC.

This clonotype was seen a few times. This sequence joins TRBV12-3 or TRBV12-4 and TRBJ1-2; D possibly corresponds to TRBD1 (6 bases). CDR3 length: 13 amino acids. Trimming left V 9 bases short and J 0 bases short, with 11 bases between. CDR3 protein: CASRGATNYGYTF. The CDR3 coding sequence is TGTGCCAGTAGGGGGGCCACTAACTATGGCTACACCTTC.